This TCR beta chain is drawn from a study of Ad26.COV2.S vaccination and SARS-CoV-2 variants. Study context: Participant was drawn from the COV1001 Ad26.COV2.S trial arm. Intramuscular Ad26.COV2.S at 5x10^10 or 1x10^11 viral particles. Notes on the study in general: Reportedly, spike-specific CD8+ and CD4+ T cell responses achieved substantial breadth once vaccination had taken place.

The table came from immunoSEQ multiplex PCR; TCRdb's copy has only in-frame clones and leaves some out. The repertoire has around 250,000 clones, around 88% of them found once; the top ten carry roughly 3%. Described treatment: around 19 received Ad26.COV2.S at low or high dose, single or two shots; 5 received placebo; per-sample allocation not given. Day 63 after the first vaccine or placebo injection was the time point for sampling. The CDR3 has 14 residues. Germline CDR1 reads LGHDT; CDR2 reads YNNKEL (reference sequence). The V end lost 4 bases, the J end lost 2 bases, and 11 bases lay between the germline ends. Notes on this clone: Antigen specificity is unknown.

This TCR was recovered from a person aged 18 to 59 who received the Ad26.COV2.S COVID-19 vaccine or a placebo. Material: peripheral blood, obtained in a trial of Ad26.COV2.S vaccine versus placebo. The J gene is TRBJ1-1, the V gene TRBV3-1 (or the pseudogene TRBV3-2); TRBD1 is a possible D gene (6 bases). DNA of the CDR3: TGTGCCAGCAGCCGAGGACAGACCAACACTGAAGCTTTCTTT. This sequence encodes CASSRGQTNTEAFF.